A single sample gave rise to the 18 T cell receptor beta chains below, sequenced in a study of blood T cell repertoires in COVID-19. The assay was immunoSEQ multiplex PCR, and TCRdb's table has in-frame clones only and misses some. The repertoire holds about 150,000 clones, with 70% to 90% as singletons. Sequenced: peripheral blood. These receptors were collected from a man in his sixties with COVID-19, enrolled during active disease.

The rearrangement uses TRBV9 and TRBJ2-1, with 11 bases lining up with TRBD1. This CDR3 comprises 15 residues. The V segment lost 3 bases and the J segment 4 bases; nucleotides outside the gene matches: 3. Germline CDR1 is SGDLS and CDR2 is YYNGEE. For the CDR3, the DNA is TGTGCCAGCAGCGGCGGACAGGGGGCTTACAATGAGCAGTTCTTC. Amino acids: CASSGGQGAYNEQFF.

The gene calls are TRBV29-1 and TRBJ1-2, with no clear D. This CDR3 contains 11 residues. In germline, CDR1 is SQVTM, CDR2 ANQGSEA. V was pared by 5 bases and J by 0 bases, with 4 bases between. The CDR3 protein is CSVIANYGYTF. The CDR3 coding sequence is TGCAGCGTTATAGCTAACTATGGCTACACCTTC.

The J gene is TRBJ2-7, the V gene TRBV3-1 (or the pseudogene TRBV3-2), with TRBD1 matching 8 bases. Losses at the gene ends were 5 bases for V and 0 bases for J; bases not matched to a gene: 12. CDR1 and CDR2 from the germline V gene are LGHDT and YNNKEL (reference sequence). There are 17 residues in the CDR3. As DNA, the CDR3 is TGTGCCAGCAGCTTCCTTTCAGGGGGCGGCAGCTCCTACGAGCAGTACTTC. Translated, it gives CASSFLSGGGSSYEQYF.

The J gene is TRBJ2-7, the V gene TRBV7-2; 9 bases match TRBD1. CDR3 length equals 15 residues. The ends lost 4 bases at V and 0 bases at J; junction bases unmatched: 4. Germline V CDR1 and CDR2: SGHTA, FQGNSA. The CDR3 bases are TGTGCCAGCAGCTCCGGGACAGGGAGCTCCTACGAGCAGTACTTC. It is translated as CASSSGTGSSYEQYF.

The chain employs TRBV25-1 and TRBJ2-2, with 7 bases lining up with TRBD2. Germline CDR1 is MGHDK and CDR2 is SYGVNS. V lost 6 bases, J lost 5 bases, and 3 bases stayed unmatched. The CDR3 loop spans 13 amino acids. The DNA for the CDR3 is TGTGCCAGCAGCTACGGGGGGACCGGGGAGCTGTTTTTT. This sequence encodes CASSYGGTGELFF.

The V gene is TRBV6-1, the J gene TRBJ2-5; 14 bases agree with TRBD2. The V gene's germline CDR1 is MNHNS and CDR2 SASEGT. This CDR3 is 16 amino acids long. With 2 bases clipped from V and 4 bases from J, the junction kept 3 bases outside the gene matches. CDR3 DNA sequence: TGTGCCAGCAGTGAACCCGGACTAGCGGGAGGAGAGACCCAGTACTTC. Translating it yields CASSEPGLAGGETQYF.

The V gene is TRBV14, the J gene TRBJ1-3, with D possibly being TRBD1 (5 bases). This CDR3 has 15 amino acids. The germline gives CDR1 SGHDN, CDR2 FVKESK. Trimming took off 3 bases at V and 0 bases at J, with 9 bases between the two ends. The CDR3 DNA follows: TGTGCCAGCAGCCACAGGGCCACCTCTGGAAACACCATATATTTT. Amino acid sequence: CASSHRATSGNTIYF.

The chain couples TRBV6-1 to TRBJ1-1, with 7 bases fitting TRBD1. Germline V gives CDR1 MNHNS, CDR2 SASEGT. There are 12 residues in the CDR3. J lost 10 bases, V lost 5 bases, and 7 bases had no gene match. CDR3 sequence reads: CASSISQGGAFF. The CDR3 nucleotides are TGTGCCAGCAGTATATCCCAGGGGGGAGCTTTCTTT.

The chain links TRBV3-1 (or the pseudogene TRBV3-2) to TRBJ2-3, with D tentatively TRBD2 (6 bases). Per the germline V gene, CDR1 is LGHDT and CDR2 is YNNKEL (reference sequence). The CDR3 has 15 residues. Trimming stripped 1 base from V and 5 bases from J, with 13 bases between. The CDR3 region has the DNA TGTGCCAGCAGCCAAGGTCCGGCAGCGGGAGATACGCAGTATTTT. It is translated as CASSQGPAAGDTQYF.

The genes are TRBV11-3 and TRBJ1-1; D uncertain. The ends were cut back, 5 bases at V and 10 bases at J, with 17 bases in the middle. Germline V CDR1 and CDR2: SGHNT, YENEEA. The CDR3 is made up of 13 amino acids. The CDR3, as DNA: TGTGCCAGCAGCACCATTTTAAGCATCGGAGCTTTCTTT. Translating it yields CASSTILSIGAFF.

The chain combines TRBV6-5 with TRBJ1-4, with 7 bases lining up with TRBD1. CDR1 and CDR2 from the germline V gene are MNHEY and SVGAGI. The CDR3 totals 13 residues. Trimming cost V 10 bases and J 4 bases; bases outside gene matches: 6. The CDR3 spells CATGTEDNEKLFF. The DNA for the CDR3 is TGTGCCACCGGGACAGAAGATAATGAAAAACTGTTTTTT.

The chain is built from TRBV5-4 and TRBJ2-7; D possibly corresponds to TRBD1 (6 bases). The germline V gene has CDR1 SGHNT and CDR2 YYREEE (reference sequence). Trimming pared 4 bases from V and 0 bases from J, leaving 14 bases between. This CDR3 is 15 amino acids long. The CDR3 reads CASSRTGSSSYEQYF. The CDR3 bases are TGTGCCAGCAGCCGAACAGGGAGTAGCTCCTACGAGCAGTACTTC.

The chain has TRBV19 and TRBJ1-2, with D possibly being TRBD1 (5 bases). The CDR3 consists of 13 residues. The ends were cut back, 0 bases at V and 3 bases at J, with 5 bases in the middle. The germline V gene encodes CDR1 LNHDA and CDR2 SQIVND (reference sequence). The CDR3 loop is CASSIEGDYGYTF. CDR3 bases: TGTGCCAGTAGTATAGAAGGGGACTATGGCTACACCTTC.

Comments on this clone: This sample includes further DNA sequences coding for the same CDR3. The chain links TRBV5-6 to TRBJ2-3; D might be TRBD2 (5 bases). CDR1 SGHDT and CDR2 YYEEEE come from the germline V gene. V lost 3 bases and J 0 bases, leaving 11 bases between the germline ends. The length of the CDR3 is 15 residues. CDR3 DNA: TGTGCCAGCAGCTCCCGACTAACTAGCACAGATACGCAGTATTTT. The encoded protein is CASSSRLTSTDTQYF.

DNA of the CDR3: TGCGCCAGCAGCCAACAGGGGATCGGAACCGAGCAGTACTTC. It codes for CASSQQGIGTEQYF. This sequence joins TRBV4-3 and TRBJ2-7, with TRBD1 as a possible D gene (6 bases). Trimming left V 2 bases short and J 6 bases short, with 14 bases between. The germline CDR1 and CDR2 sequences are LGHNA and YSLEER. The CDR3 is made up of 14 amino acids.

The V and J genes are TRBV29-1 and TRBJ1-2, with 8 bases matching TRBD1. This CDR3 is built from 14 residues. V trimming: 2 bases; J trimming: 5 bases; junction bases outside the gene matches: 7. The V gene's germline CDR1 is SQVTM and CDR2 ANQGSEA. The CDR3 sequence is CSVETGQGSYGYTF. DNA for the CDR3: TGCAGCGTTGAAACCGGACAGGGATCGTATGGCTACACCTTC. Filled out from reference TRBV29-1 and TRBJ1-2, the complete variable domain reads SAVISQKPSRDICQRGTSLTIQCQVDSQVTMMFWYRQQPGQSLTLIATANQGSEATYESGFVIDKFPISRPNLTFSTLTVSNMSPEDSSIYLCSVETGQGSYGYTFGSGTRLTVV.

The rearrangement uses TRBV18 and TRBJ2-7; D call uncertain. Trimming left V 3 bases short and J 2 bases short, with 11 bases between. The germline V gene encodes CDR1 KGHSH and CDR2 LQKENI. The CDR3 runs 14 residues. The CDR3 protein is CASSPPGLTYEQYF. CDR3 DNA sequence: TGTGCCAGCTCACCGCCAGGTCTAACCTACGAGCAGTACTTC.

The V gene is TRBV6-5, the J gene TRBJ2-5; 9 bases line up with TRBD1. Germline lookup yields CDR1 MNHEY and CDR2 SVGAGI. V lost 7 bases, J lost 4 bases, and 10 bases stayed unmatched. This CDR3 is built from 15 residues. CDR3 nucleotides: TGTGCCAGCACCCGCACAGGGGGCGGAAGAGAGACCCAGTACTTC. Translated: CASTRTGGGRETQYF.